This T cell receptor (beta chain) was sequenced for a study of OX40 agonist ivuxolimab in advanced cancers. Study at large: Six ivuxolimab dose levels, 0.01 to 10 mg/kg, were given intravenously every 2 weeks.

The protocol was immunoSEQ multiplex PCR, while the TCRdb copy is restricted to in-frame clones and leaves out a portion. Of more than 60,000 clones listed, approximately 83% are singletons. A note on this clone: The antigen is unknown.

Study-level points and caveats: At 0.1 to 3.0 mg/kg and by week 6, CD4+ and CD8+ T cells in the blood had expanded clonally.

Trimming pared 2 bases from V and 0 bases from J, leaving 13 bases between. From germline, CDR1 is KGHSH and CDR2 LQKENI. The CDR3 loop spans 16 amino acids. Patients with autoimmune history or systemic immunosuppression were excluded. Researchers took blood at baseline, on cycle 4 day 1, and on cycle 7 day 1. The TCR originated in an adult with an advanced solid tumor such as melanoma, head and neck, liver or kidney cancer. The V gene is TRBV18, the J gene TRBJ1-1, with a tentative D call TRBD1 (5 bases). The source was CD4+ or CD8+ T cells sorted from blood, collected in a trial of the OX40 agonist ivuxolimab. CDR3 region: CASSPDQGALNTEAFF. The CDR3 region has the DNA TGTGCCAGCTCACCAGACCAAGGGGCGTTGAACACTGAAGCTTTCTTT.